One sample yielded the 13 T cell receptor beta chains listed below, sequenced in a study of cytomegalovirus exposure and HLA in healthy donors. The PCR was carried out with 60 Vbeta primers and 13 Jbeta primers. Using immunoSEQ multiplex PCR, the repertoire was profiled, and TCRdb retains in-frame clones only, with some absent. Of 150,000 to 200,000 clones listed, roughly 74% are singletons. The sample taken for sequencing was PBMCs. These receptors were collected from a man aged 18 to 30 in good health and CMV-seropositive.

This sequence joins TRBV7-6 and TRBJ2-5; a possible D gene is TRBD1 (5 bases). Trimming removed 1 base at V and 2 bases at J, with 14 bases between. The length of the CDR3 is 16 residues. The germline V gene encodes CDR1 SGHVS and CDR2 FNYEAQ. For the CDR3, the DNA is TGTGCCAGCAGCTTAGTGGCGACAGAGATACAAGAGACCCAGTACTTC. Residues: CASSLVATEIQETQYF.

The CDR3 reads CASGAGTNQPQHF. The CDR3 region has the DNA TGTGCCAGCGGAGCGGGTACCAATCAGCCCCAGCATTTT. V and J are TRBV7-6 and TRBJ1-5; D uncertain. The CDR3 runs 13 residues. Between the trimmed V and J ends, which lost 8 bases and 3 bases, there was a span of 11 bases. Per the germline V gene, CDR1 is SGHVS and CDR2 is FNYEAQ.

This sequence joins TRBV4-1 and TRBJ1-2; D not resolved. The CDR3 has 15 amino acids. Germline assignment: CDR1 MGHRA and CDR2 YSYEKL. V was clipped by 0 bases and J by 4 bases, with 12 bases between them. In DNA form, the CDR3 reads TGCGCCAGCAGCCAAGATAATACTAGGAGCTATGGCTACACCTTC. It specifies CASSQDNTRSYGYTF.

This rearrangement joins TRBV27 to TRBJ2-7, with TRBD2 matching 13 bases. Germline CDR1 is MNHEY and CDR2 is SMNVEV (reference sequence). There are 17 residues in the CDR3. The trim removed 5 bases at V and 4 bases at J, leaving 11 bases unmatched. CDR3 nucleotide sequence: TGTGCCAGCAGTCCATGGACTAGCGGGAGATTTTTATACGAGCAGTACTTC. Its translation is CASSPWTSGRFLYEQYF.

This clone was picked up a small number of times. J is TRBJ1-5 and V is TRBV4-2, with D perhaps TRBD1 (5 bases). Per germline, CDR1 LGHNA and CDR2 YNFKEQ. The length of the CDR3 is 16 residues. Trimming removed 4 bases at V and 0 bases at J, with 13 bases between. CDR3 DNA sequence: TGTGCCAGCAGCCCGGGCGGGGGAAATAGCAATCAGCCCCAGCATTTT. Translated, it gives CASSPGGGNSNQPQHF.

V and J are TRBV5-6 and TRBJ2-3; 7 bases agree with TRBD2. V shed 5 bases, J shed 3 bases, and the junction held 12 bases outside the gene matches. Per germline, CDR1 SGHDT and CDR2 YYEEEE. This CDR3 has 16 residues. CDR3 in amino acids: CASRLQAGDLTDTQYF. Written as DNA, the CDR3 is TGTGCCAGCAGGCTGCAGGCGGGAGATCTGACAGATACGCAGTATTTT.

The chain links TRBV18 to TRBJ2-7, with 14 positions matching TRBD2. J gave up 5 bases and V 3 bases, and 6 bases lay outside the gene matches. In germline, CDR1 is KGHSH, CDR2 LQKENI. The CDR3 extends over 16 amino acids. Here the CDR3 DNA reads TGTGCCAGCTCACCCGAGTCGGGACTAGCGGGAGACGAGCAGTACTTC. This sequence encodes CASSPESGLAGDEQYF.

DNA of the CDR3: TGTGCCACCCGGGGACAGCAGAACACTGAAGCTTTCTTT. Protein product: CATRGQQNTEAFF. The rearrangement joins TRBV10-3 to TRBJ1-1, with 7 nucleotides matching TRBD1. After removal of 10 bases from V and 1 base from J, the junction contained 6 bases not matched to a gene. There are 13 residues in the CDR3. Germline CDR1 and CDR2: ENHRY and SYGVKD.

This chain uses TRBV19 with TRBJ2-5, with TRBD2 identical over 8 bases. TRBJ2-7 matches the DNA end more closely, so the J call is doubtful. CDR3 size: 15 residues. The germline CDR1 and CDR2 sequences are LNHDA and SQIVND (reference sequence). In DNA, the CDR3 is TGTGCCAGTAGTATAGAACTAGCGGAAACCTACGAGCAGTACTTC. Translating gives CASSIELAETYEQYF.

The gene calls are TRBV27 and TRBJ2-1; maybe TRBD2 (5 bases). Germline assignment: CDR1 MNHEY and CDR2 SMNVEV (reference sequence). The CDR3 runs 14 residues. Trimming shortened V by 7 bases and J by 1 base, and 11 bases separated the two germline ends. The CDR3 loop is CASKTGSSYNEQFF. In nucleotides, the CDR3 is TGTGCCAGCAAGACGGGGTCTTCCTACAATGAGCAGTTCTTC.

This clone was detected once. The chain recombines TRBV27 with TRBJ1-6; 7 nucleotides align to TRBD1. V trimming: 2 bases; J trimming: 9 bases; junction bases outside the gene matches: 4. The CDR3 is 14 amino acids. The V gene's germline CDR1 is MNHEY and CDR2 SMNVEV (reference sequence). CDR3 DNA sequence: TGTGCCAGCAGTTTAACAGGGGACTTTTCACCCCTCCACTTT. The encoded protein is CASSLTGDFSPLHF.

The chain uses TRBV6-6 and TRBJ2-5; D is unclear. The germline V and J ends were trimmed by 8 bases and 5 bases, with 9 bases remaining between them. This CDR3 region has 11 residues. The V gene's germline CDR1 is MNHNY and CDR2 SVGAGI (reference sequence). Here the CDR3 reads CASRVLETQYF. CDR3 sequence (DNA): TGTGCCAGCCGGGTATTGGAGACCCAGTACTTC.

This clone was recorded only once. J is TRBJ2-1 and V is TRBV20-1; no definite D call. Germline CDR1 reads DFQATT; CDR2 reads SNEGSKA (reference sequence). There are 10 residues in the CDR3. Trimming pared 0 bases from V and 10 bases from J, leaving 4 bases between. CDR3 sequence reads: CSARDLEQFF. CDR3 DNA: TGCAGTGCTAGAGATCTCGAGCAGTTCTTC.